This TCR beta chain was obtained from a study of OX40 agonist ivuxolimab in advanced cancers. Study-wide context: Ivuxolimab, which targeted the costimulatory receptor OX40 (CD134), was an agonistic, fully human IgG2 monoclonal antibody. In the dose-escalation cohort, 65% to 85% of patients were male, and the mean age was approximately 60 years with a range of roughly 20 to 85. Prior anti-PD-1, anti-PD-L1 or anti-CTLA-4 therapy was permitted, and checkpoint inhibitors had been received by less than 45% of dose-escalation patients. Of the approximately 54 dose-escalation patients, hepatocellular carcinoma was present in some 19, melanoma in approximately 15, renal cell carcinoma in 9 and head and neck cancer in 9. Intravenous ivuxolimab was administered to patients every 2 weeks at six dose levels: 0.01, 0.1, 0.3, 1.5, 3 and 10 mg/kg. The paper covers the monotherapy dose-escalation part of the phase I ivuxolimab trial, which included N ≈ 50 patients. Three dose-escalation patients achieved partial responses, one with hepatocellular carcinoma and two with cutaneous melanoma. Peripheral TCRbeta sequencing aimed to test whether ivuxolimab altered TCR sequence diversity and caused clonal T-cell expansion. General study outcomes and caveats: After ivuxolimab, CD8+ T cells had more expanded clones than CD4+ T cells on average. Partial responders in the 0.1-3.0 mg/kg groups had among the lowest normalized peripheral clonal expansion, especially among CD8+ T cells. Antigen specificity was not determined for the clonally expanded peripheral T cells. Low levels of normalized T-cell clonal expansion were also seen in some nonresponding patients. At doses of 0.1 to 3.0 mg/kg, clonal expansion of both CD4+ and CD8+ blood T cells was observed from baseline to week 6.

To note about this clone: There is no known antigen for this receptor. Qualities for individual bases were not recorded, and no much larger clone is one base off.

Patients with autoimmune disease history or receiving systemic immunosuppression were excluded from the trial. In every dose cohort, peripheral blood was drawn for TCR sequencing at baseline, cycle 4 day 1, and cycle 7 day 1. The samples were drawn from a first-in-human, open-label, multicenter phase I dose-escalation trial of ivuxolimab. The trial enrolled adults with locally advanced or metastatic head and neck squamous cell, hepatocellular, melanoma or renal cell carcinoma. Before TCR sequencing, CD4+ T cells and CD8+ T cells from peripheral blood were sorted into separate populations. Genomic DNA was isolated from the sorted cells so that the TCRbeta CDR3 region could be sequenced. The immunoSEQ Assay was used to sequence the TCRbeta CDR3 regions. TCRdb holds this immuneACCESS table with in-frame rearrangements only. Some clones are missing; in checked studies, unresolved V genes explain under half, and the rest has no known cause. For this sample there are 100,000 or so clones; approximately 93% appear just once. The ten largest clones take up around 0.18% of the sample.

The sample was CD4+ or CD8+ T cells sorted from blood, taken in a trial of the OX40 agonist ivuxolimab. The receptor was isolated from an adult with an advanced solid tumor such as melanoma, head and neck, liver or kidney cancer.

The CDR3 protein: CASSRKTGGTEAFF. The nucleotide sequence is TGTGCCAGCAGCCGAAAGACAGGAGGCACTGAAGCTTTCTTT. Recombination linked TRBV6-5 to TRBJ1-1; perhaps TRBD1 is the D gene, with 6 bases matching. Between the V and J ends, shortened by 6 bases and 4 bases respectively, the junction contains 15 bases. Counted from cysteine to phenylalanine, this CDR3 has 14 amino acids. Kept here is only the CDR3 DNA, which spans 42 bases and is read in frame from base 1. Taken from the germline V gene, the CDR1 and CDR2 loops are MNHEY and SVGAGI.